The 10 T cell receptor beta chains below all came from one sample that was sequenced in a study of blood T cell repertoires in COVID-19. TCRdb keeps only in-frame clones here, not all; method: immunoSEQ multiplex PCR. Of 150,000 or so clones in the sample, about four fifths were seen once. Sequencing used peripheral blood. The receptor set was obtained from a woman of 80 years or more with acute or convalescent COVID-19.

The chain combines TRBV10-3 with TRBJ2-7; TRBD1 aligns across 7 bases. V was clipped by 10 bases and J by 3 bases; unmatched bases: 9. In germline, CDR1 is ENHRY, CDR2 SYGVKD. The CDR3 covers 13 residues. The CDR3 DNA reads TGTGCCACAAACCCGGACAGGAACTACGAGCAGTACTTC. Translating gives CATNPDRNYEQYF.

The genes are TRBV7-3 and TRBJ1-1; 11 positions agree with TRBD1. With V trimmed by 4 bases and J by 5 bases, 9 bases remained unmatched. The V gene's germline CDR1 is SGHTA and CDR2 FQGTGA. The CDR3 has 16 residues. Written as DNA, the CDR3 is TGTGCCAGCAGCTCCGGACAGGGGGCGGGTGAGACTGAAGCTTTCTTT. This codes for CASSSGQGAGETEAFF.

The chain carries TRBV27 and TRBJ2-7, with D possibly matching TRBD2 (6 bases). Trimming stripped 5 bases from V and 5 bases from J, with 16 bases between. There are 14 residues in the CDR3. Germline CDR1 MNHEY, CDR2 SMNVEV (reference sequence). For the CDR3, the DNA is TGTGCCAGCAGTCCTATGCAGGGCGGGGACGAGCAGTACTTC. The encoded protein is CASSPMQGGDEQYF.

Remarks on this clone: Other DNA sequences of this sample code for an identical CDR3. This chain links TRBV5-1 with TRBJ2-1; the match to TRBD2 covers 12 bases. With 4 bases clipped from V and 7 bases from J, the junction kept 6 bases outside the gene matches. The germline gives CDR1 SGHRS, CDR2 YFSETQ. This CDR3 is 15 amino acids long. CDR3 DNA: TGCGCCAGCAGCCTTCTAGCGGGGGGGCCGAATGAGCAGTTCTTC. Its protein product is CASSLLAGGPNEQFF.

This sequence joins TRBV18 and TRBJ2-2; unclear D gene. CDR1 is KGHSH, CDR2 LQKENI, per germline. V was trimmed by 5 bases and J by 5 bases, leaving 12 bases between them. The CDR3 loop spans 14 amino acids. CDR3 region: CASSSYPRTGELFF. The CDR3 nucleotides are TGTGCCAGCTCAAGCTACCCACGAACCGGGGAGCTGTTTTTT. Using reference TRBV18 and TRBJ2-2 for the parts outside the CDR3, the full variable domain is NAGVMQNPRHLVRRRGQEARLRCSPMKGHSHVYWYRQLPEEGLKFMVYLQKENIIDESGMPKERFSAEFPKEGPSILRIQQVVRGDSAAYFCASSSYPRTGELFFGEGSRLTVL.

This chain links TRBV4-1 with TRBJ1-5; D is unresolved. The CDR3 covers 14 residues. V lost 1 base, J lost 1 base, and 5 bases lay in between. CDR1 and CDR2 (germline): MGHRA, YSYEKL. The CDR3 nucleotides are TGCGCCAGCAGCCAAGTTAAAAGCAATCAGCCCCAGCATTTT. Protein product: CASSQVKSNQPQHF.

The chain has TRBV5-1 and TRBJ1-1; D is perhaps TRBD1 (5 bases). There are 14 residues in the CDR3. The V gene's germline CDR1 is SGHRS and CDR2 YFSETQ. V lost 1 base, J lost 6 bases, and 13 bases lay in between. CDR3 amino acids: CASSLLIRGAEAFF. CDR3 coding DNA: TGCGCCAGCAGCTTGCTCATACGGGGGGCTGAAGCTTTCTTT.

J is TRBJ2-1 and V is TRBV6-1, with 12 nucleotides matching TRBD2. CDR3 length: 15 amino acids. CDR1 is MNHNS, CDR2 SASEGT, per germline. With 2 bases clipped from V and 8 bases from J, the junction kept 4 bases outside the gene matches. The chain's CDR3 is CASSELAGGRDEQFF. The CDR3 DNA is TGTGCCAGCAGTGAACTAGCGGGGGGGCGGGATGAGCAGTTCTTC.

The chain links TRBV6-5 to TRBJ1-5; possible D gene TRBD1, 6 bases. The CDR3 length is 14 residues. Germline V gene data show CDR1 as MNHEY and CDR2 as SVGAGI. Trimming pared 2 bases from V and 7 bases from J, leaving 12 bases between. CDR3 region: CASSYNRAYQPQHF. The CDR3 DNA sequence: TGTGCCAGCAGTTACAACAGGGCGTACCAGCCCCAGCATTTT.

The table lists this clone with a few counts. This rearrangement joins TRBV2 to TRBJ1-4, with 9 bases matching TRBD1. The germline V gene encodes CDR1 SNHLY and CDR2 FYNNEI. The CDR3 covers 14 residues. The ends lost 6 bases at V and 7 bases at J; junction bases unmatched: 6. The CDR3 reads CASRDRTGAEKLFF. CDR3 coding DNA: TGTGCCAGCAGGGACCGGACAGGGGCTGAAAAACTGTTTTTT.